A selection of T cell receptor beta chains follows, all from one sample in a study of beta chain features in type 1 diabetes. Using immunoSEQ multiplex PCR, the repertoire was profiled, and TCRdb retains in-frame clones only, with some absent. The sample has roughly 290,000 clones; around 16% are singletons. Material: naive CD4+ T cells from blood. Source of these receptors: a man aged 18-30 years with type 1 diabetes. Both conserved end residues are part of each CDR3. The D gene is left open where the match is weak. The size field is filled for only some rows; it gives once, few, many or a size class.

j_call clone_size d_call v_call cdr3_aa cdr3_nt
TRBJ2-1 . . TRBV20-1 CSALQYNEQFF TGCAGTGCTCTTCAGTACAATGAGCAGTTCTTC
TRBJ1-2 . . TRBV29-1 CSGWRGGLNGYTF TGCAGCGGCTGGCGGGGGGGGTTGAATGGCTACACCTTC
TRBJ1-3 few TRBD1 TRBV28 CATHTGQAGGGTIYF TGTGCCACCCACACCGGACAGGCCGGCGGAGGCACCATATATTTT
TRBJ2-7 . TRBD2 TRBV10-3 CAVRSGDAYEQYF TGTGCCGTCCGTAGCGGGGACGCTTACGAGCAGTACTTC
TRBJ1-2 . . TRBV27 CASRTANYGYTF TGTGCCAGCAGGACAGCTAACTATGGCTACACCTTC
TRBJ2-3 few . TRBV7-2 CASSAALGTDTQYF TGTGCCAGCAGCGCCGCACTGGGCACAGATACGCAGTATTTT
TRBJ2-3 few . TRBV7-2 CASSFGDTQYF TGTGCCAGCAGCTTCGGAGATACGCAGTATTTT
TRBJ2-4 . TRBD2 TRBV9 CASSDSGVAKNIQYF TGTGCCAGCAGCGATAGCGGGGTAGCCAAAAACATTCAGTACTTC
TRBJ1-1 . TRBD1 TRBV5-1 CASSGGQGRTEAFF TGCGCCAGCAGCGGGGGACAGGGGAGGACTGAAGCTTTCTTT
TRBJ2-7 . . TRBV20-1 CSVMGAYEQYF TGCAGTGTAATGGGAGCCTACGAGCAGTACTTC
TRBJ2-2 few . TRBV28 CASSFSRDHPGELFF TGTGCCAGCAGTTTCTCCAGGGATCATCCCGGGGAGCTGTTTTTT
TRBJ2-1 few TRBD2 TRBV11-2 CASSLVRTSGRANPREQFF TGTGCCAGCAGCTTAGTACGCACTAGCGGGAGGGCTAACCCACGGGAGCAGTTCTTC
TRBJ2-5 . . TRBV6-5 CASSYDRGLETQYF TGTGCCAGCAGTTACGATAGGGGATTGGAGACCCAGTACTTC
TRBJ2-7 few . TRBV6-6 CASTSEGGGYEQYF TGTGCCAGCACGTCCGAAGGGGGTGGCTACGAGCAGTACTTC
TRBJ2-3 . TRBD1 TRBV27 CASRDRGGTDTQYF TGTGCCAGCAGGGACAGGGGAGGGACAGATACGCAGTATTTT
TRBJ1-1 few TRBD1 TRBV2 CASSTDRGNTEAFF TGTGCCAGCAGTACGGACAGGGGGAACACTGAAGCTTTCTTT
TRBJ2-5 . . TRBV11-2 CASSLAGLETQYF TGTGCCAGCAGCTTAGCAGGGTTGGAGACCCAGTACTTC
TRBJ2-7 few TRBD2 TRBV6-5 CASSYLVAGSYEQYF TGTGCCAGCAGTTATCTGGTAGCGGGTTCCTACGAGCAGTACTTC
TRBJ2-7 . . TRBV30 CAWSPGSYEQYF TGTGCCTGGAGTCCAGGATCCTACGAGCAGTACTTC
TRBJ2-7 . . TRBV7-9 CASSIRDTPEQYF TGTGCCAGCAGTATCCGGGACACCCCCGAGCAGTACTTC
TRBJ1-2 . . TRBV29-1 CSVGGQYGYTF TGCAGCGTTGGTGGGCAGTATGGCTACACCTTC
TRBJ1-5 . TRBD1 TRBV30 CAWSPQDRGRHQPQHF TGTGCCTGGAGCCCTCAGGACAGGGGCAGGCATCAGCCCCAGCATTTT